The sequence of this TCR beta chain was determined in a study of early T cells in non-severe SARS-CoV-2 infection. Overall study: The input, bulk RNA from unsorted whole blood, was sequenced, and chains were unpaired. Study-wide results and caveats: Database matching using VDJdb favored anti-spike CD8 responses, with private and CD4 specificities left missing.

The CDR3 is 12 amino acids. Germline lookup yields CDR1 LGHNA and CDR2 YSLEER. V shed 3 bases and J shed 10 bases, with 10 bases lying between them. Individual cDNA molecules received unique molecular identifiers during library preparation. One entry per CDR3 protein results from TCRdb running MiXCR on the 5' RACE reads. The table has approximately 97,000 distinct CDR3 sequences, approximately 9.9% seen once; the top ten hold about 4.5%. Note on this clonotype: As yet, its antigen is unknown.

Sequenced here: whole blood, sampled at baseline. The chain links TRBV4-3 to TRBJ2-1, with unresolved D. This TCR came from an adult who was a healthcare worker with PCR-confirmed SARS-CoV-2 infection or an uninfected control (not recorded which). DNA of the CDR3: TGCGCCAGCAGCCAGCTTGGCGGAGAGCAGTTCTTC. This gives the protein CASSQLGGEQFF.